These 26 T cell receptor beta chains were sequenced from one sample in a study of T cell responses to AZD1222 COVID-19 vaccine. Assay used: immunoSEQ multiplex PCR; TCRdb lists only in-frame clones, some missing. The profile shows some 200,000 clones, roughly nine tenths of them singletons. The sample was peripheral blood, taken 28 days after the second AZD1222 dose. The receptors originated from an adult who received the AZD1222 COVID-19 vaccine.

As DNA, the CDR3 is TGTGCCAGCAGCCAAGATGGGGGGGGTAGGCAGCCCCAGCATTTT. Its translation: CASSQDGGGRQPQHF. The rearrangement links TRBV3-1 (or the pseudogene TRBV3-2) to TRBJ1-5, with D possibly TRBD1 on 5 matching bases. The CDR3 has 15 residues. The germline CDR1 and CDR2 sequences are LGHDT and YNNKEL (reference sequence). V shed 0 bases and J shed 7 bases, with 13 bases lying between them.

This chain joins TRBV30 and TRBJ1-5, with 10 bases matching TRBD1. The CDR3 covers 15 residues. Germline-derived CDR1 and CDR2 are GTSNPN and SVGIG (reference sequence). J was trimmed by 5 bases and V by 1 base; bases with no gene match: 5. As DNA, the CDR3 is TGTGCCTGGAGTGGGGGGACAGGGGAGGATCAGCCCCAGCATTTT. Residues: CAWSGGTGEDQPQHF.

The CDR3 sequence is CASSDTGGNGYTF. The CDR3 coding sequence is TGTGCCAGCAGTGATACAGGGGGGAATGGCTACACCTTC. This rearrangement joins TRBV12-3 or TRBV12-4 to TRBJ1-2; 8 bases fit TRBD1. This CDR3 has 13 residues. V was clipped by 5 bases and J by 6 bases; unmatched bases: 5.

V usage is TRBV10-1 and J usage is TRBJ2-2; a possible D gene is TRBD2 (5 bases). The ends were cut back, 4 bases at V and 5 bases at J, with 20 bases in the middle. The CDR3 is made up of 17 amino acids. The germline V gene has CDR1 WNHNN and CDR2 SYGVQD (reference sequence). The CDR3: CASSAPKLGEHTGELFF. The CDR3 nucleotides are TGCGCCAGCAGTGCCCCGAAGTTGGGAGAGCATACCGGGGAGCTGTTTTTT.

The genes are TRBV30 and TRBJ2-3, with TRBD2 matching 10 bases. CDR1 is GTSNPN and CDR2 is SVGIG in the germline V gene (reference sequence). The CDR3 loop spans 17 amino acids. V gave up 2 bases and J gave up 2 bases; unmatched junction bases: 10. CDR3 DNA sequence: TGTGCCTGGAGTCTTATCCGGACTAGCGGACTCACAGATACGCAGTATTTT. Amino acid sequence: CAWSLIRTSGLTDTQYF.

V usage is TRBV4-1 and J usage is TRBJ1-2, with D maybe TRBD1 (5 bases). Trimming pared 1 base from V and 1 base from J, leaving 16 bases between. The CDR3 is made up of 17 amino acids. CDR1 and CDR2 (germline): MGHRA, YSYEKL. The CDR3 loop is CASSQVVPRQHNYGYTF. In DNA form, the CDR3 reads TGCGCCAGCAGCCAAGTGGTCCCCCGACAGCATAACTATGGCTACACCTTC.

The V call is TRBV6-5, the J call TRBJ1-1; 7 bases agree with TRBD1. The CDR3 is 13 amino acids. V was clipped by 7 bases and J by 4 bases; unmatched bases: 6. Germline assignment: CDR1 MNHEY and CDR2 SVGAGI. CDR3 sequence: CASTRTGGTEAFF. CDR3 DNA sequence: TGTGCCAGCACCCGGACAGGCGGCACTGAAGCTTTCTTT.

This sequence joins TRBV6-2 or TRBV6-3 and TRBJ1-1, with unresolved D. Trimming shortened V by 0 bases and J by 2 bases, and 4 bases separated the two germline ends. Germline V gene lookup returns CDR1 MNHEY and CDR2 SVGEGT. There are 13 residues in the CDR3. Here the CDR3 reads CASSYSRNTEAFF. The DNA of the CDR3 is TGTGCCAGCAGTTACTCCCGAAACACTGAAGCTTTCTTT.

The chain couples TRBV7-9 to TRBJ2-2; 10 bases are shared with TRBD2. The germline V gene has CDR1 SEHNR and CDR2 FQNEAQ (reference sequence). The trim removed 5 bases at V and 6 bases at J, leaving 6 bases unmatched. CDR3 length equals 15 residues. CDR3 nucleotides: TGTGCCAGCAGCCCGCGAACTAGCGGGGCCGGGGAGCTGTTTTTT. Amino acids: CASSPRTSGAGELFF.

This chain connects TRBV28 to TRBJ2-1, with 8 bases that match TRBD2. J was trimmed by 7 bases and V by 3 bases; bases with no gene match: 11. In germline, CDR1 is MDHEN, CDR2 SYDVKM. The length of the CDR3 is 16 residues. The CDR3 DNA follows: TGTGCCAGCAGTTTTTATAGCGGGACGCCTCGGAATGAGCAGTTCTTC. It translates to CASSFYSGTPRNEQFF.

The rearrangement links TRBV7-3 to TRBJ1-3; D gene unclear. The CDR3 length is 15 residues. Germline V gives CDR1 SGHTA, CDR2 FQGTGA. Trimming took off 2 bases at V and 2 bases at J, with 10 bases between the two ends. The CDR3 DNA is TGTGCCAGCAGCTTAGGCAGCGACCCTGGAAACACCATATATTTT. This translates into CASSLGSDPGNTIYF.

This sequence joins TRBV18 and TRBJ2-5; no clear D. CDR3 length: 15 amino acids. Looked up from germline, CDR1 is KGHSH and CDR2 is LQKENI. Deletions cut 3 bases from V and 2 bases from J, with 13 bases between. The chain's CDR3 is CASSPRAGPQETQYF. In DNA form, the CDR3 reads TGTGCCAGCTCACCGAGAGCAGGACCACAAGAGACCCAGTACTTC.

The rearrangement uses TRBV6-5 and TRBJ1-2; 8 bases map to TRBD1. The V gene's germline CDR1 is MNHEY and CDR2 SVGAGI. CDR3 length equals 14 residues. The J segment lost 1 base and the V segment lost 7 bases, leaving 5 bases of the junction unmatched. The CDR3 nucleotides are TGTGCCAGCACTAAGGACAGGGATAACTATGGCTACACCTTC. It translates to CASTKDRDNYGYTF.

The chain couples TRBV7-2 to TRBJ1-5; D gene unclear. This CDR3 spans 14 amino acids. Trimming shortened V by 1 base and J by 2 bases, and 6 bases separated the two germline ends. In germline, CDR1 is SGHTA, CDR2 FQGNSA. This CDR3 reads CASSLETGNQPQHF. The CDR3, as DNA: TGTGCCAGCAGCTTAGAGACGGGCAATCAGCCCCAGCATTTT.

The rearrangement links TRBV7-9 to TRBJ1-1; a weak D match, TRBD1 (5 bases). Trimming cost V 6 bases and J 1 base, with 18 bases left between them. Germline lookup yields CDR1 SEHNR and CDR2 FQNEAQ (reference sequence). The length of the CDR3 is 16 residues. In nucleotides, the CDR3 is TGTGCCAGCAGACGTACTCGGGGCAATGGGAACACTGAAGCTTTCTTT. Amino acid sequence: CASRRTRGNGNTEAFF. Based on the CDR3 plus reference TRBV7-9 and TRBJ1-1, the full variable domain is DTGVSQNPRHKITKRGQNVTFRCDPISEHNRLYWYRQTLGQGPEFLTYFQNEAQLEKSRLLSDRFSAERPKGSFSTLEIQRTEQGDSAMYLCASRRTRGNGNTEAFFGQGTRLTVV.

The V call is TRBV5-6, the J call TRBJ2-5; TRBD2 aligns across 14 bases. The J segment lost 5 bases and the V segment lost 0 bases, leaving 6 bases of the junction unmatched. From germline, CDR1 is SGHDT and CDR2 YYEEEE. The CDR3 totals 17 residues. The CDR3 protein is CASSLGRLAGGVETQYF. CDR3 nucleotide sequence: TGTGCCAGCAGCTTGGGGCGACTAGCGGGAGGGGTTGAGACCCAGTACTTC.

The genes are TRBV2 and TRBJ1-1; tentative D call: TRBD1 (6 bases). The germline gives CDR1 SNHLY, CDR2 FYNNEI. Deletions cut 10 bases from V and 3 bases from J, with 24 bases between. The CDR3 runs to 16 residues. The CDR3 DNA reads as TGTGCCACCCTAGGGACATCCTTAGGGGCCTACACTGAAGCTTTCTTT. Protein: CATLGTSLGAYTEAFF.

J is TRBJ1-1 and V is TRBV20-1; 7 nucleotides line up with TRBD1. Germline CDR1 is DFQATT and CDR2 is SNEGSKA (reference sequence). The CDR3 sequence is 16 residues long. With V trimmed by 3 bases and J by 1 base, 11 bases remained unmatched. The CDR3 reads CSASFRGRERNTEAFF. In DNA, the CDR3 is TGCAGTGCTAGTTTCAGGGGGAGAGAGAGGAACACTGAAGCTTTCTTT.

The chain carries TRBV7-9 and TRBJ2-1, with D unclear. CDR3 length: 13 residues. V was pared by 5 bases and J by 0 bases, with 5 bases between. Germline V gene sequence: CDR1 SEHNR, CDR2 FQNEAQ (reference sequence). For the CDR3, the DNA is TGTGCCAGCAGCCCTAGCTCCTACAATGAGCAGTTCTTC. Its protein product is CASSPSSYNEQFF.

This clone was recorded once. The V gene is TRBV19, the J gene TRBJ1-5, with 7 bases fitting TRBD1. The V and J ends lost 5 bases and 0 bases, in that order; junction bases with no gene match: 16. The CDR3 loop spans 19 amino acids. CDR1 and CDR2 from the germline V gene are LNHDA and SQIVND (reference sequence). The CDR3: CASSLLRDSLIASNQPQHF. The CDR3 DNA reads TGTGCCAGTAGTCTTCTCCGGGACAGCCTTATAGCTAGCAATCAGCCCCAGCATTTT.

The chain employs TRBV5-1 and TRBJ1-1; the match to TRBD1 covers 8 bases. This CDR3 has 13 amino acids. Per germline, CDR1 SGHRS and CDR2 YFSETQ. V lost 4 bases to trimming and J lost 10 bases; unmatched junction nucleotides: 9. Written as DNA, the CDR3 is TGCGCCAGCAGCACCGGGACAGGCCTCCGAGCTTTCTTT. Protein: CASSTGTGLRAFF.

The table lists this clone with a count of one. The genes are TRBV18 and TRBJ2-1; no reliable D call. The V gene lost 1 base and the J gene lost 0 bases, with 4 bases spanning the gap. Germline V gene data show CDR1 as KGHSH and CDR2 as LQKENI. CDR3 length: 14 amino acids. The CDR3 DNA sequence: TGTGCCAGCTCACCACAGAGCTCCTACAATGAGCAGTTCTTC. Translated, it gives CASSPQSSYNEQFF.

This sequence joins TRBV7-3 and TRBJ2-2; D not resolved. Germline CDR1 is SGHTA and CDR2 is FQGTGA. V lost 4 bases and J 6 bases, leaving 6 bases between the germline ends. The CDR3 is made up of 12 amino acids. Written as DNA, the CDR3 is TGTGCCAGCAGCTACTCCGCCGGGGAGCTGTTTTTT. Its protein is CASSYSAGELFF.

The chain is built from TRBV18 and TRBJ1-5, with no clear D. The V gene's germline CDR1 is KGHSH and CDR2 LQKENI. The CDR3 totals 14 residues. Trimming shortened V by 5 bases and J by 6 bases, and 14 bases separated the two germline ends. The DNA for the CDR3 is TGTGCCAGCTCAGAGTTCGGAACGATTCAGCCCCAGCATTTT. It translates to CASSEFGTIQPQHF.

The chain couples TRBV18 to TRBJ1-6; D is perhaps TRBD1 (6 bases). The CDR3 loop spans 13 amino acids. Germline values: CDR1 KGHSH, CDR2 LQKENI. V gave up 8 bases and J gave up 7 bases, with 12 bases separating them. CDR3: CASRLQGNSPLHF. The CDR3 nucleotides read TGTGCCAGCCGACTACAGGGAAATTCACCCCTCCACTTT.

The gene calls are TRBV29-1 and TRBJ2-7; D is unclear. Per the germline V gene, CDR1 is SQVTM and CDR2 is ANQGSEA. Trimming removed 2 bases at V and 6 bases at J, with 20 bases between. CDR3 length: 15 residues. CDR3 sequence: CSVESSVRTLGEQYF. CDR3 bases: TGCAGCGTTGAATCCTCCGTAAGGACGCTCGGCGAGCAGTACTTC.